This T cell receptor beta chain was recorded in a study of blood T cells in healthy people across ages. Study background: About one barcoded beta molecule was captured per two T cells (by template switching). The study's findings and limits: More naive CD4+ cells and higher diversity marked long-lived donors relative to aged donors.

Together with a sample-barcoded 5' primer, a J-beta primer mix was included in a second PCR lasting roughly 7 to 11 cycles. Sequencing of every sample gave 2.5 million or more CDR3-containing paired-end reads. TCRdb passed the 5' RACE reads through MiXCR, listing each CDR3 protein once. The sample includes 590,000 or so distinct CDR3 sequences, approximately 30% seen only once; the top ten take 15% to 18%. This clonotype was found many times. Its antigen is still unknown. Germline V gives CDR1 MNHEY, CDR2 SVGEGT. V shed 5 bases and J shed 0 bases, with 11 bases lying between them. The CDR3 runs 15 residues.

Sequenced input: blood. This chain links TRBV6-2 or TRBV6-3 with TRBJ2-1, with D tentatively TRBD2 (6 bases). The TCR originated in a woman older than 75 in good health. For the CDR3, the DNA is TGTGCCAGCAGTCGTGGGGGGATCTCCTACAATGAGCAGTTCTTC. It translates to CASSRGGISYNEQFF.